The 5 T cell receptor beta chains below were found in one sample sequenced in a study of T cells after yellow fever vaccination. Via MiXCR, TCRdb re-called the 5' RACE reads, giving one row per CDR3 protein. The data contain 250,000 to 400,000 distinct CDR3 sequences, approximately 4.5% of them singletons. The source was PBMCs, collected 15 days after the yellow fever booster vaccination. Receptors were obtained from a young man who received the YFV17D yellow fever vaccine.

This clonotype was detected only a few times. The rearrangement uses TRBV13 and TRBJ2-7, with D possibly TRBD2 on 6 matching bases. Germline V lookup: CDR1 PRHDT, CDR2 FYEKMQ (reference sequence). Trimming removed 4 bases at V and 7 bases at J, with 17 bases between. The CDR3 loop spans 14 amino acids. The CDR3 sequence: CASSSRVSGYEQYF. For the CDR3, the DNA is TGTGCCAGCAGCTCTCGGGTGAGCGGGTATGAGCAGTACTTC.

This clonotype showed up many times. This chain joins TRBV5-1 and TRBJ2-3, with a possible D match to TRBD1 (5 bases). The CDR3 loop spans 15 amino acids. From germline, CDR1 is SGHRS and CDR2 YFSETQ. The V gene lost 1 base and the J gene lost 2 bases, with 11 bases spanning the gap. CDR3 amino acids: CASSLRGPLTDTQYF. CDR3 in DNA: TGCGCCAGCAGCTTGAGGGGCCCCCTCACAGATACGCAGTATTTT.

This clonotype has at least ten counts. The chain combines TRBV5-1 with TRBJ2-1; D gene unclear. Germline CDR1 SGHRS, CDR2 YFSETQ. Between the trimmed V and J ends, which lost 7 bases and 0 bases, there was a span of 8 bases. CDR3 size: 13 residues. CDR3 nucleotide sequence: TGCGCCAGCGTGGGCCGCTCCTACAATGAGCAGTTCTTC. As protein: CASVGRSYNEQFF.

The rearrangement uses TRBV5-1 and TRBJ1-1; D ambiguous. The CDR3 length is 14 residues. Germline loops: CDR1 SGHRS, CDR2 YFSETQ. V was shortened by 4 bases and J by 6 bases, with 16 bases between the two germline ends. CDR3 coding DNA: TGCGCCAGCAGCATGATCTCGGCGGTCGCTGAAGCTTTCTTT. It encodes CASSMISAVAEAFF. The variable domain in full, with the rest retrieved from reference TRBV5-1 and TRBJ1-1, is KAGVTQTPRYLIKTRGQQVTLSCSPISGHRSVSWYQQTPGQGLQFLFEYFSETQRNKGNFPGRFSGRQFSNSRSEMNVSTLELGDSALYLCASSMISAVAEAFFGQGTRLTVV.

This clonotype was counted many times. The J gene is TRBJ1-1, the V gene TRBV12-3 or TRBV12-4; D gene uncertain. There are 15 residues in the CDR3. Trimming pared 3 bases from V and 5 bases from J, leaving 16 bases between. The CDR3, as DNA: TGTGCCAGCAGTTTGACCTCCTGGGGTCGGACTGAAGCTTTCTTT. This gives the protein CASSLTSWGRTEAFF.